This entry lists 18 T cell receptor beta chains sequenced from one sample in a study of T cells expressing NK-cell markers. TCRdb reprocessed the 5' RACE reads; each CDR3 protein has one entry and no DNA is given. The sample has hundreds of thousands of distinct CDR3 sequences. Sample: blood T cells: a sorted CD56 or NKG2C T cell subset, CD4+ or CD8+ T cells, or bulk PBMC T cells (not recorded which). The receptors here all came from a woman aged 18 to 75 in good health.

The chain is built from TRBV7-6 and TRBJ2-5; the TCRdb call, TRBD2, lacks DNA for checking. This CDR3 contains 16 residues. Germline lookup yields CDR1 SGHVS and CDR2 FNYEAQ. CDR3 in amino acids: CASSSTSGTTYLTQYF.

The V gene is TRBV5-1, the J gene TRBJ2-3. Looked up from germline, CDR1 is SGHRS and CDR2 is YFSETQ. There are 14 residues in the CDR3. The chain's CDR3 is CASSLAAVADTQYF.

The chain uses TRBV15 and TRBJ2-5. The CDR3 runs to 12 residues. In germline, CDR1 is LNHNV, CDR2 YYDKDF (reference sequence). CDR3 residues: CATSRHQETQYF.

The CDR3 sequence is CSASGDRGDTQYF. This rearrangement joins TRBV20-1 to TRBJ2-3; TCRdb indicates TRBD1, and absent DNA this call remains unverified. Germline-derived CDR1 and CDR2 are DFQATT and SNEGSKA (reference sequence). This CDR3 comprises 13 residues.

This chain's CDR3 is CASSQERAGQGALFF. V gene TRBV4-3 combines with J gene TRBJ2-2; checking the TCRdb D call of TRBD1 is not possible without DNA. This CDR3 is built from 15 residues. Germline loops: CDR1 LGHNA, CDR2 YSLEER.

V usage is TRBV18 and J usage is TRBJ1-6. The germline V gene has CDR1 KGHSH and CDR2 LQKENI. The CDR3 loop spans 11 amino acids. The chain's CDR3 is CASSTDKTLHF.

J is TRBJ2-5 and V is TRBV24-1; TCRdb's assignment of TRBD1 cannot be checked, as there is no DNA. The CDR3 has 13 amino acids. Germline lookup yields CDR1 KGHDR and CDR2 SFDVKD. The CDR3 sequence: CATSAQQGPVKYF.

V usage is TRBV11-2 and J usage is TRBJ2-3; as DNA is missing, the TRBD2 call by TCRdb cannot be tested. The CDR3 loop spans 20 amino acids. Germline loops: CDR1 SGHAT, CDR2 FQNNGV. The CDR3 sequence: CASSSGGMTSGIPSRDTQYF. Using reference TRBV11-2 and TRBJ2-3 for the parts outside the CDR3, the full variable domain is EAGVAQSPRYKIIEKRQSVAFWCNPISGHATLYWYQQILGQGPKLLIQFQNNGVVDDSQLPKDRFSAERLKGVDSTLKIQPAKLEDSAVYLCASSSGGMTSGIPSRDTQYFGPGTRLTVL.

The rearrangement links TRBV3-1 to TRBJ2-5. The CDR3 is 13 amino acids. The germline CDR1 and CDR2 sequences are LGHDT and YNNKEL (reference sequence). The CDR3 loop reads CASSQLRKETQYF.

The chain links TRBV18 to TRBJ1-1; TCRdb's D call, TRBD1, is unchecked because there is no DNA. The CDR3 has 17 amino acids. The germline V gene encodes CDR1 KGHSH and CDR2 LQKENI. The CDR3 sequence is CASSPTSGAGMNTEAFF.

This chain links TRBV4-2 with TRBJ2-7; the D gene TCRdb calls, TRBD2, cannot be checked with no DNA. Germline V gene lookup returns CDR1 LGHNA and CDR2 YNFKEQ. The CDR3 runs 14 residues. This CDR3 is CASSHTRGLYEQYF.

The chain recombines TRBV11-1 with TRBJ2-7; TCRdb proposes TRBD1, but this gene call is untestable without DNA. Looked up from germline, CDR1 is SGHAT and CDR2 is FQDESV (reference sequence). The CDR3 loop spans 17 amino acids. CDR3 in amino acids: CASSLSLSGDRPYEQYF.

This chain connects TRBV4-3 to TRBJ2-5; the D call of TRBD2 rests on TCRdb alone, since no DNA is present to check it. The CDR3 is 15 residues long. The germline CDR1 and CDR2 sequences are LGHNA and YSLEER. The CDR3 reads CASSQFLAGVETQYF.

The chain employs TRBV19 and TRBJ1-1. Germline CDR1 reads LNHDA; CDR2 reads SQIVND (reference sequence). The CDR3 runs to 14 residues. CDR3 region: CASSPWAQVGEAFF. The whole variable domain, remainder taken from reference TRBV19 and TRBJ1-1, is DGGITQSPKYLFRKEGQNVTLSCEQNLNHDAMYWYRQDPGQGLRLIYYSQIVNDFQKGDIAEGYSVSREKKESFPLTVTSAQKNPTAFYLCASSPWAQVGEAFFGQGTRLTVV.

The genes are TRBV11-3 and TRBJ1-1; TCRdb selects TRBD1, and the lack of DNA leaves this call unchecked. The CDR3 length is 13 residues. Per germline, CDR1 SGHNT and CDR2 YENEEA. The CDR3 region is CASSSGQGTEAFF.

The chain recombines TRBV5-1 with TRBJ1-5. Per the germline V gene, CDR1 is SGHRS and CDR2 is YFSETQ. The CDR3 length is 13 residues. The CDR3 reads CASSLVGNQPQHF.

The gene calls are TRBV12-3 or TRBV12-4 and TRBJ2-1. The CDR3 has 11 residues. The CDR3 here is CASSLGYEQFF.

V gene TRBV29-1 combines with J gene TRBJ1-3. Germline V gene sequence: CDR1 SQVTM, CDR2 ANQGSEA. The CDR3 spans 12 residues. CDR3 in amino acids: CSVEDSGDTIYF.